This T cell receptor beta chain was captured in a study of Graves' ophthalmopathy and Graves' hyperthyroidism. This clonotype was seen at least ten times. The antigen is not known. The TCR beta CDR3 regions underwent amplification from RNA transcripts. HTBI primers primed a first-round RT-PCR, and a second-round multiplex PCR followed. TCRdb re-analysed the multiplex PCR reads in MiXCR, keeping a single row per CDR3 protein. The repertoire holds about 400,000 distinct CDR3 sequences, over 15% seen once, with roughly 7% in the top ten. Where ophthalmopathy was absent within 18 months of follow-up, hyperthyroidism was stable. Physicians reached a diagnosis by relying on clinical symptoms, serum thyroxine, TRAb, thyroid ultrasound and orbital computed tomography. Findings of the study overall: Sensitivity of around 85% and specificity of less than 82% were achieved when a 13-signature model separated ophthalmopathy from stable hyperthyroidism. Blood also held most thyroid clonotypes expanded above 0.001 frequency.

This CDR3 contains 15 residues. Unmatched junction bases numbered 8, after V lost 4 bases and J lost 4 bases. Germline V CDR1 and CDR2: SGHAT, FQNNGV. This TCR was sampled from a woman between 18 and 29 years old with stable Graves' hyperthyroidism. The chain links TRBV11-2 to TRBJ2-7, with 9 positions matching TRBD2. The sequenced sample was peripheral blood. The CDR3 region has the DNA TGTGCCAGCAGCTCGCCTCCGGGACTAGCATACGAGCAGTACTTC. This encodes CASSSPPGLAYEQYF.